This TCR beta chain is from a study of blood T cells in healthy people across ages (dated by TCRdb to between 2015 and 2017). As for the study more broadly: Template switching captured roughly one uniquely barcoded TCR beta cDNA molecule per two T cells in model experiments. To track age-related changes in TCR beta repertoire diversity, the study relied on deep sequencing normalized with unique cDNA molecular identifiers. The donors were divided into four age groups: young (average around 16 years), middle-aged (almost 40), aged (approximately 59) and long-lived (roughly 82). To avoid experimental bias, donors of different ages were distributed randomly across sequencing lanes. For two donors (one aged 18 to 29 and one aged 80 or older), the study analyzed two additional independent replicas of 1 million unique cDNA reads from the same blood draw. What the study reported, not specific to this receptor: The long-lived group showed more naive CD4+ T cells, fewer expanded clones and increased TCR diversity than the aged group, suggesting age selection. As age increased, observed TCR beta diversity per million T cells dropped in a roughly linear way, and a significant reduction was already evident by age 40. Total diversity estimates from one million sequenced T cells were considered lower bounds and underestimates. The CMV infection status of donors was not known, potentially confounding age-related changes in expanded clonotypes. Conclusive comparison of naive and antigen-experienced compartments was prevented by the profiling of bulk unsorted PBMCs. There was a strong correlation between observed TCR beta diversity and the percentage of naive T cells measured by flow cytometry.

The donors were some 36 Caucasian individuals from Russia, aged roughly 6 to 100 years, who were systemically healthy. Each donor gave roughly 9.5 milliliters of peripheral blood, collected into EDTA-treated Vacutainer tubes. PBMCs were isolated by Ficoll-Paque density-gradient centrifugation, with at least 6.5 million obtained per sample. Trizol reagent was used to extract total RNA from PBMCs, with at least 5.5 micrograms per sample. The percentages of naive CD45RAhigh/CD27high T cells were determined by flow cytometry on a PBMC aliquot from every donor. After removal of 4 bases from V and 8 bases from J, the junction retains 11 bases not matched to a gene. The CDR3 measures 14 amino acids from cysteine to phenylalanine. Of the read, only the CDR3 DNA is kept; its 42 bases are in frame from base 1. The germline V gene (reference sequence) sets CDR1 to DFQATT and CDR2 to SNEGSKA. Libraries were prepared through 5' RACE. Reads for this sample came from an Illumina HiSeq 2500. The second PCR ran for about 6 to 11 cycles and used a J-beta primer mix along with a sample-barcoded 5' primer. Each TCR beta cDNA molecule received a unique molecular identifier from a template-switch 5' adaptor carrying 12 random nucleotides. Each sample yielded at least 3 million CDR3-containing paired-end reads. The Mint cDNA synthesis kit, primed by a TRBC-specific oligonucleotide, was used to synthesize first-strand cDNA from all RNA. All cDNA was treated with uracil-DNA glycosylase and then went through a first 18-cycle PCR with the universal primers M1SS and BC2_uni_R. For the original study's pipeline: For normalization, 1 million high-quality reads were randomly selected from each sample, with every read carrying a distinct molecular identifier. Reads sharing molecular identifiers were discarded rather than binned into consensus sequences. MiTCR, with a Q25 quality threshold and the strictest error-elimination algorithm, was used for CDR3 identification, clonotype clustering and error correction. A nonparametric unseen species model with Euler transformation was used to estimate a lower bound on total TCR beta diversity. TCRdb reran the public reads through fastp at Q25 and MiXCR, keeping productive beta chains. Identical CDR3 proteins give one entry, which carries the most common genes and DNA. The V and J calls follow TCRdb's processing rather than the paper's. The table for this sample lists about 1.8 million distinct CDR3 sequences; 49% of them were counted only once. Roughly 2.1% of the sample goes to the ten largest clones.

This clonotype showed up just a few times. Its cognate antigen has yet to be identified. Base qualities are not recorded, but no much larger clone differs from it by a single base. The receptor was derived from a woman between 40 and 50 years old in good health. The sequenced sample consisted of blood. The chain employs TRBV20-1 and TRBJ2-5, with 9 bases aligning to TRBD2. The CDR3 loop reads CSAIGAGGRSTQYF. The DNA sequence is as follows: TGCAGTGCTATCGGAGCGGGGGGTCGAAGCACCCAGTACTTC.